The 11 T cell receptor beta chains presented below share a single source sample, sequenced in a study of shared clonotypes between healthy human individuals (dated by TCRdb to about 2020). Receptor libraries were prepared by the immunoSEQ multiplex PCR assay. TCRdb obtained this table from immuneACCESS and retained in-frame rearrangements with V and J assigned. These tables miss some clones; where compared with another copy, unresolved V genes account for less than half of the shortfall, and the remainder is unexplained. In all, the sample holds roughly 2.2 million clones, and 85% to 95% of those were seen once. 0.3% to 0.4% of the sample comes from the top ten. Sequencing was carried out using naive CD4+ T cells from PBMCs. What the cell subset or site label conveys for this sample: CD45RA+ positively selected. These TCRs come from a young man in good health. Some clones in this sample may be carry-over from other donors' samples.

CDR3 nucleotide sequence: TGCAGTGCCCACAGGGCCTACGAGCAGTACTTC. This translates into CSAHRAYEQYF. The chain joins TRBV20-1 to TRBJ2-7; weak D call: TRBD1 (6 bases). CDR3 length equals 11 residues. V was shortened by 6 bases and J by 2 bases, with 8 bases between the two germline ends. Germline V CDR1 and CDR2: DFQATT, SNEGSKA (reference sequence).

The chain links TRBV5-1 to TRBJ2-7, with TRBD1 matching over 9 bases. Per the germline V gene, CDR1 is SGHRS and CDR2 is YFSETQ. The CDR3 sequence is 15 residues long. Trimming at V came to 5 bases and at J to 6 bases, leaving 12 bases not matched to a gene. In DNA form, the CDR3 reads TGCGCCAGCAGATCCGGACAGGGGACCTTTGCCGAGCAGTACTTC. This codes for CASRSGQGTFAEQYF.

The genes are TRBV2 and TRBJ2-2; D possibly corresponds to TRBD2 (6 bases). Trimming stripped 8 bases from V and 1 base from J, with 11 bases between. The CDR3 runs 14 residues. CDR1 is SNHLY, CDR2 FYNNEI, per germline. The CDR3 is CASRRERNTGELFF. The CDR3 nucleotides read TGTGCCAGCCGCCGGGAGAGGAACACCGGGGAGCTGTTTTTT.

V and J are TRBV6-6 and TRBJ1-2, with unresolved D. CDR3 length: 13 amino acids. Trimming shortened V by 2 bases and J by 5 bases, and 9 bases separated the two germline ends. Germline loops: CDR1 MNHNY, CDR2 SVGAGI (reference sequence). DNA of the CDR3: TGTGCCAGCAGTTACGGCGCGGTTTATGGCTACACCTTC. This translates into CASSYGAVYGYTF.

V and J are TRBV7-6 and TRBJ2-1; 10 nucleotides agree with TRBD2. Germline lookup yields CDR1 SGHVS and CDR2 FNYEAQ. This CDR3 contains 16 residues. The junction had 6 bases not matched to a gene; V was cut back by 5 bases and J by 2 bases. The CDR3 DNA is TGTGCCAGCAGCCACACCGGGACTAGCGCCTACAATGAGCAGTTCTTC. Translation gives CASSHTGTSAYNEQFF.

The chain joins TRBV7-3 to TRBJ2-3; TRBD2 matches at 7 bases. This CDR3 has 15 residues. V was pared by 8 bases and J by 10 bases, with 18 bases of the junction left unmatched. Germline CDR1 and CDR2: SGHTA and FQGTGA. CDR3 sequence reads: CASQLDPSAGAAQYF. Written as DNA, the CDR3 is TGTGCCAGCCAGCTCGACCCTTCGGCGGGAGCTGCGCAGTATTTT.

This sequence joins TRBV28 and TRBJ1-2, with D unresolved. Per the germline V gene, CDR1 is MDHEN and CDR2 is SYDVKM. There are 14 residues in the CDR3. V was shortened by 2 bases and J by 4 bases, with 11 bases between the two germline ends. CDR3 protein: CASSLTLPSYGYTF. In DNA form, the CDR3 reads TGTGCCAGCAGTTTAACACTCCCCAGCTATGGCTACACCTTC.

The CDR3 DNA follows: TGTGCCAGCAGTCGTTTTTGGCAGGGCGGCACTGAAGCTTTCTTT. It translates to CASSRFWQGGTEAFF. This rearrangement joins TRBV6-5 to TRBJ1-1; perhaps TRBD1 as D (5 bases). This CDR3 is 15 amino acids long. Germline CDR1 and CDR2: MNHEY and SVGAGI. V was shortened by 5 bases and J by 4 bases, with 17 bases between the two germline ends.

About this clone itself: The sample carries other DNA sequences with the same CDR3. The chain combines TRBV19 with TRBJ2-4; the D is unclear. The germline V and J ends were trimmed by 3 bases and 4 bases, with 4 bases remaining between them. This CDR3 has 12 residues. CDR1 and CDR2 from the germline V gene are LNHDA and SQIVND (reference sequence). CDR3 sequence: CASSIGKNIQYF. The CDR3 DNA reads TGTGCCAGTAGTATTGGGAAAAACATTCAGTACTTC.

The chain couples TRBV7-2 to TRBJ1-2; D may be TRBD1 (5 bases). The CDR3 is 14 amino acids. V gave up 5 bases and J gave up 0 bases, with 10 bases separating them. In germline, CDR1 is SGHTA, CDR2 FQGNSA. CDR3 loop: CASSPTAPNYGYTF. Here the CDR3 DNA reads TGTGCCAGCAGCCCGACAGCGCCTAACTATGGCTACACCTTC.

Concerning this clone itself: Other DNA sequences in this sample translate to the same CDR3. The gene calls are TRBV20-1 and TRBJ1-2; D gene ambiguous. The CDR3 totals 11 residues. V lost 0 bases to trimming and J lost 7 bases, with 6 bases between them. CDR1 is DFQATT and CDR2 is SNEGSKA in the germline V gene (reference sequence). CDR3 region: CSARDLGGYTF. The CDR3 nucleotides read TGCAGTGCTAGAGATCTAGGTGGCTACACCTTC.